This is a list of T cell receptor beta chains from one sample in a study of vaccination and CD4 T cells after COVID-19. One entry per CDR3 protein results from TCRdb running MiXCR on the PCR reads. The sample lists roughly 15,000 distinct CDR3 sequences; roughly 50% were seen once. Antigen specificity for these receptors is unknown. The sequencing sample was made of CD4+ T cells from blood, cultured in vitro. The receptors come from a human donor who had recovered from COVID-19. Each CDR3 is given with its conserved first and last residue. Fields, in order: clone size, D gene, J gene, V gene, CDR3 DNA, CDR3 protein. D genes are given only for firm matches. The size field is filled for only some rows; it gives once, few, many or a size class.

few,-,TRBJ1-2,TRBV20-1,TGCAGTGCTAGGGCCCCGGGGATTAACTATGGCTACACCTTC,CSARAPGINYGYTF
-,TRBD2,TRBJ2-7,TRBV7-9,TGTGCCAGCAGCAGCCGCGCGGGGGGGCCCTACGAGCAGTACTTC,CASSSRAGGPYEQYF
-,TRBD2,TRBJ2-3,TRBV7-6,TGTGCCAGCGGACGGATCGGCGGGAGGGCCGCAGATACGCAGTATTTT,CASGRIGGRAADTQYF
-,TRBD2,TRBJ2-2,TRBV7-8,TGTGCCAGCAGCTTAGGGACTAGACCCGTCGGGGAGCTGTTTTTT,CASSLGTRPVGELFF
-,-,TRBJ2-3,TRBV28,TGTGCCAGCAGATCCGGGACAGGGGAACTAGCGGGCCAAAGCACAGATACGCAGTATTTT,CASRSGTGELAGQSTDTQYF
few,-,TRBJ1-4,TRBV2,TGTGCCAGCAGTGAAGGCAGGGATGGGGGAAAACTGTTTTTT,CASSEGRDGGKLFF
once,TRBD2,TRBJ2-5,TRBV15,TGTGCCACCAGCAGAGCTTGGGGAGGGCCCCAAGAGACCCAGTACTTC,CATSRAWGGPQETQYF
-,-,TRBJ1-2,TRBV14,TGTGCCAGCAGCCAAGGGACCGCCACCCCTTATGGCTACACCTTC,CASSQGTATPYGYTF
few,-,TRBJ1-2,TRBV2,TGTGCCAGCAGTGACTCAGGGGCCTATGGCTACACCTTC,CASSDSGAYGYTF
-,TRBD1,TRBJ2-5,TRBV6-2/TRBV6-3,TGTGCCAGCAGACCCCAGGGGGCGGAAGAGACCCAGTACTTC,CASRPQGAEETQYF
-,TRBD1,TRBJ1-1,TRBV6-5,TGTGCCAGCAGTTACACAGGGGAGAACACTGAAGCTTTCTTT,CASSYTGENTEAFF
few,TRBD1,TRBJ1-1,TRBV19,TGTGCCAGTAGTATAAGTAGTCTTTGGGACAGGGGAATCCCGAACACTGAAGCTTTCTTT,CASSISSLWDRGIPNTEAFF
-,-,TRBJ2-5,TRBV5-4,TGTGCCAGCAGCCCCCGCCAGACCTCGGAGACCCAGTACTTC,CASSPRQTSETQYF
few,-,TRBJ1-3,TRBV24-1,TGTGCCACCAGTGCTCCCGAGGATGGTGGAAACACCATATATTTT,CATSAPEDGGNTIYF
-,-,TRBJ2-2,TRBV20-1,TGCAGTGCTAGGGCGGGGCGGGTCACCGGGGAGCTGTTTTTT,CSARAGRVTGELFF
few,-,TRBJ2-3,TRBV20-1,TGCAGTGCTCCCCGTGTTGGGGGGGCTACAGATACGCAGTATTTT,CSAPRVGGATDTQYF
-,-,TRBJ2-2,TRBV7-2,TGTGCCAGCAGCTCAACAGGGATGGACACCGGGGAGCTGTTTTTT,CASSSTGMDTGELFF
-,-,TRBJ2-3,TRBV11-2,TGTGCCAGCAGCAGGCCGGACTTCCCACATAGCACAGATACGCAGTATTTT,CASSRPDFPHSTDTQYF
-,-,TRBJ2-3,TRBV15,TGTGCCACCAGCACAAGGCCGAACACAGATACGCAGTATTTT,CATSTRPNTDTQYF